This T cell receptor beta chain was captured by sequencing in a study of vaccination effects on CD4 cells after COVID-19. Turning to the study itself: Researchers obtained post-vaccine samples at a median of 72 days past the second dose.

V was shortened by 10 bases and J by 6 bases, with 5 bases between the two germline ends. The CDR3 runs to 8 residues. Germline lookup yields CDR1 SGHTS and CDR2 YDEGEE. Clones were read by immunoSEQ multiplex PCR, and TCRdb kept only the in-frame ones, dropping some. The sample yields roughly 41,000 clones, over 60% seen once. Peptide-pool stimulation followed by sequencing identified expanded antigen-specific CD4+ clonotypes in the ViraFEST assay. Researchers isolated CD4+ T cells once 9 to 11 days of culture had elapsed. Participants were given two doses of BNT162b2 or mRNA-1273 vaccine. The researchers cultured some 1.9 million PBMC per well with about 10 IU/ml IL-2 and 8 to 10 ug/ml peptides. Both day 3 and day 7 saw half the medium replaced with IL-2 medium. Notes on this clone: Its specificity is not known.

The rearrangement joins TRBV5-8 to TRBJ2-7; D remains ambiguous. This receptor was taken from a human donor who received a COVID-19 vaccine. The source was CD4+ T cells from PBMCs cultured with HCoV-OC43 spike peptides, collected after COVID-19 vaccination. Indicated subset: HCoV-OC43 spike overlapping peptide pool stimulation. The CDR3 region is CAPSEQYF. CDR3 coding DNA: TGTGCCCCCAGCGAGCAGTACTTC.